Below are 21 T cell receptor beta chains sequenced from a single sample in a study of cytomegalovirus exposure and HLA in healthy donors. The PCR had 60 Vbeta and 13 Jbeta primers. Some clones are missing from TCRdb's copy, which holds only in-frame ones; the method was immunoSEQ multiplex PCR. Of about 160,000 clones in the sample, 60% to 75% were seen once. Source material: PBMCs. All receptors derive from a woman aged 50 to 60 in good health and CMV-seropositive.

The chain recombines TRBV2 with TRBJ2-3, with 8 bases lining up with TRBD2. J was trimmed by 0 bases and V by 5 bases; bases with no gene match: 7. The CDR3 consists of 16 residues. CDR1 is SNHLY, CDR2 FYNNEI, per germline. The CDR3 DNA reads as TGTGCCAGCAGTTCCGGGCGGGGGGTTAGCACAGATACGCAGTATTTT. Translating it yields CASSSGRGVSTDTQYF. Filled out from reference TRBV2 and TRBJ2-3, the complete variable domain reads EPEVTQTPSHQVTQMGQEVILRCVPISNHLYFYWYRQILGQKVEFLVSFYNNEISEKSEIFDDQFSVERPDGSNFTLKIRSTKLEDSAMYFCASSSGRGVSTDTQYFGPGTRLTVL.

The rearrangement joins TRBV7-8 to TRBJ1-1; TRBD1 agrees at 7 bases. Per germline, CDR1 SGHVS and CDR2 FQNEAQ. Unmatched junction bases numbered 6, after V lost 0 bases and J lost 5 bases. CDR3 length equals 15 residues. The CDR3 bases are TGTGCCAGCAGCTTAGCTTCAGGGGGGAGGACTGAAGCTTTCTTT. As protein: CASSLASGGRTEAFF.

The genes are TRBV7-8 and TRBJ1-1; no definite D call. The CDR3 is 13 residues long. The germline V and J ends were trimmed by 5 bases and 2 bases, with 9 bases remaining between them. Germline V gene lookup returns CDR1 SGHVS and CDR2 FQNEAQ. The CDR3: CASSANANTEAFF. The DNA for the CDR3 is TGTGCCAGCAGCGCGAACGCAAACACTGAAGCTTTCTTT.

In this sample, this clone turned up a few times. The chain couples TRBV14 to TRBJ2-6, with 11 bases that match TRBD2. V lost 3 bases to trimming and J lost 2 bases; unmatched junction nucleotides: 6. The CDR3 has 18 amino acids. Germline CDR1 SGHDN, CDR2 FVKESK. The CDR3 region has the DNA TGTGCCAGCAGCCATATAGCGGGGGGGCCAACTGGGGCCAACGTCCTGACTTTC. Translated, it gives CASSHIAGGPTGANVLTF.

This clone was seen a handful of times. The chain is built from TRBV5-4 and TRBJ2-3, with 7 bases matching TRBD2. V shed 0 bases, J shed 0 bases, and the junction held 7 bases outside the gene matches. The CDR3 is 17 amino acids. Germline-derived CDR1 and CDR2 are SGHNT and YYREEE (reference sequence). CDR3: CASSLVGRGTSTDTQYF. As DNA, the CDR3 is TGTGCCAGCAGCTTGGTAGGGCGGGGGACTAGCACAGATACGCAGTATTTT.

The CDR3 nucleotides are TGTGCCAGCGGAGGGACTAGCTACTACGAGCAGTACTTC. It encodes CASGGTSYYEQYF. The V call is TRBV2, the J call TRBJ2-7; 9 bases agree with TRBD2. CDR1 is SNHLY and CDR2 is FYNNEI in the germline V gene. The V gene end was trimmed by 8 bases and the J gene end by 3 bases; junction bases not matched to a gene: 5. The CDR3 is 13 residues long.

CDR3 region: CASSPRTDRYGYTF. CDR3 nucleotides: TGTGCCAGCAGCCCACGGACAGACCGCTATGGCTACACCTTC. The J gene is TRBJ1-2, the V gene TRBV7-8; D possibly corresponds to TRBD1 (6 bases). This CDR3 has 14 residues. With 5 bases removed from V and 4 bases from J, the gap between germline ends came to 14 bases. The germline V gene has CDR1 SGHVS and CDR2 FQNEAQ.

The CDR3 bases are TGTGCCAGCAGCCCGGATGGCGCGGGGGCCGGGCACACCGGGGAGCTGTTTTTT. Encoded protein: CASSPDGAGAGHTGELFF. V usage is TRBV7-6 and J usage is TRBJ2-2; the D gene is possibly TRBD2 (7 bases). The CDR3 loop spans 18 amino acids. CDR1 SGHVS and CDR2 FNYEAQ come from the germline V gene. The V and J ends lost 5 bases and 3 bases respectively, with 22 bases between them.

This clone was observed a few times. The CDR3 DNA reads as TGTGCCACCAGCAGAGGGACAGGGGGCTACGAGCAGTACTTC. This gives the protein CATSRGTGGYEQYF. The chain combines TRBV15 with TRBJ2-7, with 10 bases aligning to TRBD1. Germline-derived CDR1 and CDR2 are LNHNV and YYDKDF (reference sequence). The CDR3 is 14 residues long. Trimming removed 1 base from V and 3 bases from J; junction bases left unmatched: 0.

This clone came up once. This sequence joins TRBV9 and TRBJ2-7; D is perhaps TRBD2 (6 bases). The V end was cut by 4 bases, the J end by 6 bases, with 14 bases between. This CDR3 has 13 residues. Germline lookup yields CDR1 SGDLS and CDR2 YYNGEE. The CDR3 is CASSRDFPGEQYF. In nucleotides, the CDR3 is TGTGCCAGCAGCAGGGACTTCCCCGGCGAGCAGTACTTC.

This chain uses TRBV5-1 with TRBJ2-3; 11 bases map to TRBD2. The CDR3 loop spans 15 amino acids. The V gene's germline CDR1 is SGHRS and CDR2 YFSETQ. After removal of 4 bases from V and 1 base from J, the junction contained 2 bases not matched to a gene. As DNA, the CDR3 is TGCGCCAGCAGCGCACTAGCGGGGGGCACAGATACGCAGTATTTT. This translates into CASSALAGGTDTQYF.

The V and J genes are TRBV6-1 and TRBJ1-2; no definite D call. The germline CDR1 and CDR2 sequences are MNHNS and SASEGT. Trimming took 2 bases from V and 8 from J, leaving 12 bases between them. The CDR3 runs 13 residues. The CDR3 spells CASSEFYSGGYTF. CDR3 in DNA: TGTGCCAGCAGTGAATTTTATTCGGGGGGCTACACCTTC.

A word on this clone: The germline gene is not matched at one end of the junction; a read error may be the cause. The chain links TRBV7-8 to TRBJ2-7; a possible D gene is TRBD2 (7 bases). The length of the CDR3 is 12 residues. From germline, CDR1 is SGHVS and CDR2 FQNEAQ. CDR3 bases: TGTGCCAGCAGCTTAGGGGGGGGCAGCCCAGGGTTC. Amino acid sequence: CASSLGGGSPGF.

This rearrangement joins TRBV15 to TRBJ1-2, with a tentative D call TRBD1 (5 bases). With 0 bases removed from V and 2 bases from J, the gap between germline ends came to 7 bases. The CDR3 runs 14 residues. The germline CDR1 and CDR2 sequences are LNHNV and YYDKDF (reference sequence). The CDR3 reads CATSRETGNYGYTF. In DNA, the CDR3 is TGTGCCACCAGCAGAGAAACAGGAAACTATGGCTACACCTTC.

V and J are TRBV5-1 and TRBJ2-3; 9 nucleotides align to TRBD1. CDR3 length: 14 amino acids. Germline V gene lookup returns CDR1 SGHRS and CDR2 YFSETQ. The trim removed 4 bases at V and 3 bases at J, leaving 3 bases unmatched. The CDR3: CASSRGTGTDTQYF. CDR3 sequence (DNA): TGCGCCAGCAGCAGAGGGACAGGGACAGATACGCAGTATTTT.

V gene TRBV9 combines with J gene TRBJ2-5; TRBD2 aligns across 15 bases. V was pared by 0 bases and J by 5 bases, with 5 bases of the junction left unmatched. Germline CDR1 is SGDLS and CDR2 is YYNGEE. The CDR3 is 17 amino acids. Here the CDR3 reads CASSVGGTSGGYETQYF. CDR3 DNA: TGTGCCAGCAGCGTAGGAGGGACTAGCGGGGGGTATGAGACCCAGTACTTC.

This chain joins TRBV27 and TRBJ1-1; D is ambiguous. V was clipped by 2 bases and J by 0 bases, with 13 bases between them. The CDR3 is 16 amino acids. Germline CDR1 and CDR2: MNHEY and SMNVEV (reference sequence). The CDR3 sequence is CASSLKARALNTEAFF. CDR3 DNA: TGTGCCAGCAGTTTAAAGGCGAGGGCACTGAACACTGAAGCTTTCTTT.

The CDR3 sequence is CASSFGRTFYEQYF. The CDR3 coding sequence is TGTGCCAGCAGCTTTGGACGGACTTTCTACGAGCAGTACTTC. This sequence joins TRBV11-2 and TRBJ2-7; D is possibly TRBD2 (5 bases). The CDR3 consists of 14 residues. Germline CDR1 and CDR2: SGHAT and FQNNGV. V dropped 3 bases and J dropped 3 bases, with 12 bases sitting between them.

Concerning this clone itself: Additional DNA sequences in this sample encode the identical CDR3. The rearrangement uses TRBV29-1 and TRBJ2-5; D perhaps matches TRBD1 (5 bases). The CDR3 extends over 12 amino acids. The V gene's germline CDR1 is SQVTM and CDR2 ANQGSEA. The V end was cut by 3 bases, the J end by 5 bases, with 10 bases between. The CDR3 loop is CSVDRAAETQYF. The DNA of the CDR3 is TGCAGCGTTGACAGGGCGGCGGAGACCCAGTACTTC.

The chain employs TRBV5-1 and TRBJ1-1; TRBD1 agrees at 8 bases. The V gene end was trimmed by 1 base and the J gene end by 1 base; junction bases not matched to a gene: 6. There are 16 residues in the CDR3. Germline lookup yields CDR1 SGHRS and CDR2 YFSETQ. The CDR3: CASSLSSGQANTEAFF. CDR3 bases: TGCGCCAGCAGCTTGTCCTCGGGACAGGCGAACACTGAAGCTTTCTTT.

The rearrangement uses TRBV11-1 and TRBJ1-1, with a tentative D call TRBD1 (5 bases). Germline V gene data show CDR1 as SGHAT and CDR2 as FQDESV (reference sequence). With 3 bases removed from V and 7 bases from J, the gap between germline ends came to 12 bases. This CDR3 spans 13 amino acids. The CDR3 here is CASSFGRQIEAFF. For the CDR3, the DNA is TGTGCCAGCAGCTTCGGAAGACAGATTGAAGCTTTCTTT.